The 9 T cell receptor beta chains in this list originate from one sample, sequenced in a study of Graves' ophthalmopathy and Graves' hyperthyroidism (dated by TCRdb to 2016 to 2018). The listed sequencing device is Illumina HiSeq 2000. TCR beta CDR3 regions were amplified from RNA transcripts for repertoire sequencing. A first-round RT-PCR used HTBI primers with the Qiagen OneStep RT-PCR kit, followed by a second-round multiplex PCR, size selection and purification. TCRdb reworked the public reads: Q25 trimming with fastp, MiXCR clone assembly, productive beta chains retained. Each entry merges the rows of one CDR3 protein and shows their most common DNA and genes. Counted in this sample were about 620,000 distinct CDR3 sequences; around a fifth of them appeared once. Of the sample, around 7% is held by the ten largest clones. Specimen: peripheral blood. These receptors were obtained from a woman younger than 30 with stable Graves' hyperthyroidism. Some clones in this sample may be carry-over from other donors' samples. Donor details come from another sample of the same person, matched by shared clones.

The chain couples TRBV3-1 to TRBJ1-5; possibly TRBD1 for D (6 bases). Per the germline V gene, CDR1 is LGHDT and CDR2 is YNNKEL (reference sequence). The CDR3 has 13 amino acids. V was trimmed by 4 bases and J by 7 bases, leaving 11 bases between them. CDR3 DNA sequence: TGTGCCAGCAGCCGAGCGCAGGGGCAGCCCCAGCATTTT. Its protein product is CASSRAQGQPQHF.

This clonotype was detected many times. The V and J genes are TRBV20-1 and TRBJ2-6; TRBD1 matches at 7 bases. Germline trimming cut 3 bases from V and 3 bases from J; bases unmatched to any gene: 14. This CDR3 contains 18 residues. Germline assignment: CDR1 DFQATT and CDR2 SNEGSKA (reference sequence). For the CDR3, the DNA is TGCAGTGCTAGGGGGACCGGGACAGTACGCTTTGGGGCCAACGTCCTGACTTTC. The encoded protein is CSARGTGTVRFGANVLTF.

This clonotype was counted at least ten times. The gene calls are TRBV11-2 and TRBJ2-5, with 12 bases lining up with TRBD2. V was pared by 5 bases and J by 5 bases, with 6 bases of the junction left unmatched. The length of the CDR3 is 15 residues. Germline V gene lookup returns CDR1 SGHAT and CDR2 FQNNGV. The CDR3 DNA reads TGTGCCAGCAGCGAAGGACTAGCGGGGACTGAGACCCAGTACTTC. Translated, it gives CASSEGLAGTETQYF.

This clonotype was counted many times. V gene TRBV13 combines with J gene TRBJ1-6, with TRBD1 matching 12 bases. This CDR3 contains 19 residues. CDR1 and CDR2 (germline): PRHDT, FYEKMQ (reference sequence). Trimming at V came to 3 bases and at J to 2 bases, leaving 8 bases not matched to a gene. For the CDR3, the DNA is TGTGCCAGCAGCTTGCACGGGACAGGGGGCAGCACCTATAATTCACCCCTCCACTTT. Translation: CASSLHGTGGSTYNSPLHF.

This clonotype was seen repeatedly, ten times or more. V is TRBV20-1 and J is TRBJ1-1; 7 positions match TRBD1. Unmatched junction bases numbered 3, after V lost 4 bases and J lost 7 bases. Germline V CDR1 and CDR2: DFQATT, SNEGSKA (reference sequence). This CDR3 has 11 residues. The CDR3 loop is CSATRQGEAFF. As DNA, the CDR3 is TGCAGTGCTACACGACAGGGTGAAGCTTTCTTT.

This clonotype appeared many times. The rearrangement uses TRBV3-1 and TRBJ1-6; the D is unclear. V lost 0 bases, J lost 9 bases, and 15 bases lay in between. Per the germline V gene, CDR1 is LGHDT and CDR2 is YNNKEL (reference sequence). The CDR3 is 16 residues long. Here the CDR3 reads CASSQDLGDPFSPLHF. CDR3 DNA: TGTGCCAGCAGCCAAGATCTCGGGGATCCTTTTTCACCCCTCCACTTT.

Only a few counts were recorded for this clonotype. The chain combines TRBV5-5 with TRBJ2-7, with D possibly matching TRBD1 (6 bases). CDR1 and CDR2 from the germline V gene are SGHKS and YYEKEE (reference sequence). V lost 0 bases to trimming and J lost 2 bases, with 9 bases between them. The CDR3 length is 14 residues. CDR3 in amino acids: CASSLATGTYEQYF. In nucleotides, the CDR3 is TGTGCCAGCAGCTTGGCGACAGGCACCTACGAGCAGTACTTC.

The V and J genes are TRBV27 and TRBJ1-1; possibly TRBD1 for D (5 bases). The CDR3 sequence is 17 residues long. Between the trimmed V and J ends, which lost 6 bases and 1 base, there was a span of 21 bases. In germline, CDR1 is MNHEY, CDR2 SMNVEV (reference sequence). This chain's CDR3 is CASSIEQARPRNTEAFF. CDR3 DNA: TGTGCCAGCAGCATCGAACAGGCTCGGCCCCGGAACACTGAAGCTTTCTTT.

This clonotype has at least ten counts. V and J are TRBV30 and TRBJ2-7, with TRBD2 as a possible D gene (6 bases). Looked up from germline, CDR1 is GTSNPN and CDR2 is SVGIG (reference sequence). The CDR3 length is 14 residues. The V and J ends lost 2 bases and 6 bases respectively, with 17 bases between them. CDR3 in amino acids: CAWSLYWGVAEQYF. Written as DNA, the CDR3 is TGTGCCTGGAGTCTCTATTGGGGGGTTGCCGAGCAGTACTTC.